The 30 T cell receptor beta chains listed next were all sequenced from one sample in a study of T cell responses to AZD1222 COVID-19 vaccine. The method was immunoSEQ multiplex PCR; TCRdb's version includes in-frame clones alone and lacks a portion of them. The table lists 170,000 or so clones, approximately 86% of them singletons. The sample here was peripheral blood, taken 28 days after the second AZD1222 dose. The receptors were gathered from an adult who received the AZD1222 COVID-19 vaccine.

The V call is TRBV28, the J call TRBJ2-1; D could derive from TRBD1 or TRBD2 (6 bases each). V lost 7 bases, J lost 2 bases, and 9 bases lay in between. Germline CDR1 MDHEN, CDR2 SYDVKM. This CDR3 has 13 residues. CDR3 in DNA: TGTGCCAGCAATAGGGGGGCCTACAATGAGCAGTTCTTC. Protein sequence: CASNRGAYNEQFF.

V and J are TRBV6-1 and TRBJ2-4, with D perhaps matching TRBD1 (5 bases). Deletions cut 2 bases from V and 7 bases from J, with 12 bases between. The germline V gene has CDR1 MNHNS and CDR2 SASEGT. This CDR3 spans 14 amino acids. CDR3 sequence reads: CASSESPAGNIQYF. The CDR3 nucleotides read TGTGCCAGCAGTGAATCTCCGGCAGGGAACATTCAGTACTTC.

J is TRBJ1-1 and V is TRBV7-3; weak D call: TRBD1 (6 bases). Germline V gene sequence: CDR1 SGHTA, CDR2 FQGTGA. This CDR3 contains 15 residues. Trimming shortened V by 4 bases and J by 4 bases, and 16 bases separated the two germline ends. The CDR3 region is CASSSAAGGLTEAFF. The CDR3, as DNA: TGTGCCAGCAGCTCGGCCGCGGGGGGCCTCACTGAAGCTTTCTTT.

The chain joins TRBV12-3 or TRBV12-4 to TRBJ1-3; D is uncertain. This CDR3 region has 13 residues. V was trimmed by 6 bases and J by 2 bases, leaving 8 bases between them. The CDR3 region has the DNA TGTGCCAGCAGGCTTAGGCCTGGAAACACCATATATTTT. Residues: CASRLRPGNTIYF.

The rearrangement uses TRBV5-8 and TRBJ2-7; tentative D call: TRBD2 (6 bases). CDR1 and CDR2 (germline): SGHTS, YDEGEE. This CDR3 contains 15 residues. V shed 0 bases and J shed 7 bases, with 17 bases lying between them. The CDR3 coding sequence is TGTGCCAGCAGCTTGGCAGGCGGGGTTGGCAGGGAGCAGTACTTC. Protein product: CASSLAGGVGREQYF.

V usage is TRBV6-6 and J usage is TRBJ1-6, with D hard to call. The CDR3 extends over 20 amino acids. V was clipped by 5 bases and J by 0 bases, with 23 bases between them. In germline, CDR1 is MNHNY, CDR2 SVGAGI (reference sequence). In DNA form, the CDR3 reads TGTGCCAGCAGTCCAACCATAAGGACGGGAAAAAGCTCCTATAATTCACCCCTCCACTTT. Its translation is CASSPTIRTGKSSYNSPLHF.

V gene TRBV5-1 combines with J gene TRBJ1-5; D possibly corresponds to TRBD1 (5 bases). The CDR3 runs 15 residues. The germline CDR1 and CDR2 sequences are SGHRS and YFSETQ. With 2 bases removed from V and 10 bases from J, the gap between germline ends came to 19 bases. CDR3 loop: CASSFSGGRVQPQHF. The CDR3 DNA reads as TGCGCCAGCAGCTTCTCGGGAGGCAGGGTGCAACCCCAGCATTTT.

This clone was seen many times. The J gene is TRBJ2-7, the V gene TRBV5-1, with D perhaps assigned TRBD1 or TRBD2 (5 bases each). The CDR3 is made up of 16 amino acids. V lost 4 bases to trimming and J lost 3 bases, with 20 bases between them. Germline V gene lookup returns CDR1 SGHRS and CDR2 YFSETQ. CDR3 bases: TGCGCCAGCAGCGAAGAATCGGACGGGACGGGCTACGAGCAGTACTTC. Translated, it gives CASSEESDGTGYEQYF.

This chain joins TRBV5-1 and TRBJ2-2; 7 bases are a match to TRBD1. This CDR3 region has 16 residues. The junction had 4 bases not matched to a gene; V was cut back by 1 base and J by 1 base. The germline V gene encodes CDR1 SGHRS and CDR2 YFSETQ. CDR3 in DNA: TGCGCCAGCAGCTTGTTCGGGACAGAGAACACCGGGGAGCTGTTTTTT. Protein: CASSLFGTENTGELFF.

In its sample, this clone was seen once. The chain combines TRBV7-6 with TRBJ2-3, with 8 positions matching TRBD1. Germline assignment: CDR1 SGHVS and CDR2 FNYEAQ. Trimming at V came to 5 bases and at J to 0 bases, leaving 13 bases not matched to a gene. The CDR3 consists of 18 residues. The CDR3, as DNA: TGTGCCAGCAGCGCAAGACAGGGGTCGATCCCTAGCACAGATACGCAGTATTTT. Protein: CASSARQGSIPSTDTQYF.

This chain uses TRBV4-2 with TRBJ2-2, with 8 bases lining up with TRBD1. V shed 1 base, J shed 2 bases, and the junction held 6 bases outside the gene matches. The CDR3 runs to 17 residues. Germline CDR1 LGHNA, CDR2 YNFKEQ. CDR3 in amino acids: CASSQVRGRFNTGELFF. The CDR3 DNA is TGTGCCAGCAGCCAAGTCAGGGGGCGCTTCAACACCGGGGAGCTGTTTTTT.

The V gene is TRBV30, the J gene TRBJ1-6; D remains ambiguous. Trimming pared 0 bases from V and 5 bases from J, leaving 8 bases between. This CDR3 contains 14 residues. CDR1 is GTSNPN, CDR2 SVGIG, per germline (reference sequence). Here the CDR3 reads CAWSVTADNSPLHF. CDR3 in DNA: TGTGCCTGGAGTGTAACGGCAGATAATTCACCCCTCCACTTT.

This clone was picked up a small number of times. V gene TRBV5-5 combines with J gene TRBJ2-5, with 8 bases aligning to TRBD2. There are 16 residues in the CDR3. Germline CDR1 and CDR2: SGHKS and YYEKEE (reference sequence). J lost 5 bases, V lost 4 bases, and 13 bases had no gene match. The chain's CDR3 is CASSPGVAGSGETQYF. The CDR3 nucleotides are TGTGCCAGCAGCCCTGGGGTAGCGGGGTCGGGGGAGACCCAGTACTTC.

This clone was detected once. For the CDR3, the DNA is TGTGCCAGCAGGCCAGGAGGGGGCAGGGACACTGAAGCTTTCTTT. Encoded protein: CASRPGGGRDTEAFF. This rearrangement joins TRBV6-4 to TRBJ1-1, with 7 nucleotides matching TRBD1. The CDR3 spans 15 residues. V lost 6 bases to trimming and J lost 3 bases; unmatched junction nucleotides: 10. Germline CDR1 MRHNA, CDR2 SNTAGT.

The chain is built from TRBV2 and TRBJ1-6, with D hard to call. Per the germline V gene, CDR1 is SNHLY and CDR2 is FYNNEI. CDR3 length: 13 amino acids. Trimming shortened V by 8 bases and J by 5 bases, and 10 bases separated the two germline ends. The CDR3 sequence is CASRQTNNSPLHF. CDR3 bases: TGTGCCAGCCGGCAGACCAATAATTCACCCCTCCACTTT.

The chain has TRBV11-3 and TRBJ1-6; D not resolved. V was clipped by 2 bases and J by 10 bases, with 9 bases between them. CDR1 SGHNT and CDR2 YENEEA come from the germline V gene. The CDR3 consists of 13 residues. CDR3 sequence reads: CASSLNSISPLHF. CDR3 sequence (DNA): TGTGCCAGCAGCTTAAATTCGATATCACCCCTCCACTTT. Together with reference TRBV11-3 and TRBJ1-6, the CDR3 gives the full variable domain: EAGVVQSPRYKIIEKKQPVAFWCNPISGHNTLYWYLQNLGQGPELLIRYENEEAVDDSQLPKDRFSAERLKGVDSTLKIQPAELGDSAVYLCASSLNSISPLHFGNGTRLTVT.

V usage is TRBV5-6 and J usage is TRBJ2-5; unclear D gene. The CDR3 is made up of 13 amino acids. Deletions cut 0 bases from V and 3 bases from J, with 6 bases between. Germline CDR1 is SGHDT and CDR2 is YYEEEE. Here the CDR3 reads CASSLGQEETQYF. The DNA for the CDR3 is TGTGCCAGCAGCTTGGGTCAGGAAGAGACCCAGTACTTC.

The rearrangement uses TRBV12-3 or TRBV12-4 and TRBJ2-5, with D perhaps matching TRBD2 (6 bases). The CDR3 is made up of 13 amino acids. Deletions cut 5 bases from V and 4 bases from J, with 11 bases between. In nucleotides, the CDR3 is TGTGCCAGCAGTACCGTCGGGGGAGAGACCCAGTACTTC. Amino acids: CASSTVGGETQYF.

V is TRBV7-2 and J is TRBJ1-2, with D unclear. CDR1 SGHTA and CDR2 FQGNSA come from the germline V gene. The CDR3 length is 13 residues. V was trimmed by 2 bases and J by 6 bases, leaving 10 bases between them. The CDR3 DNA reads TGTGCCAGCAGCTTATCCGGGGTAGATGGCTACACCTTC. This translates into CASSLSGVDGYTF.

The genes are TRBV6-5 and TRBJ1-2, with D possibly being TRBD1 (5 bases). With 6 bases removed from V and 2 bases from J, the gap between germline ends came to 10 bases. CDR1 MNHEY and CDR2 SVGAGI come from the germline V gene. This CDR3 is built from 13 residues. In DNA, the CDR3 is TGTGCCAGCAGAGTACAGGAGAACTATGGCTACACCTTC. Residues: CASRVQENYGYTF.

V usage is TRBV7-8 and J usage is TRBJ1-3; the D gene is possibly TRBD1 (5 bases). Trimming removed 5 bases from V and 2 bases from J, with 10 bases in between. Per germline, CDR1 SGHVS and CDR2 FQNEAQ. The CDR3 is 14 residues long. The CDR3 here is CASSPVGAGNTIYF. The CDR3 DNA follows: TGTGCCAGCAGCCCCGTAGGGGCTGGAAACACCATATATTTT.

The chain has TRBV19 and TRBJ1-1; weak D call: TRBD1 (5 bases). Germline V gene sequence: CDR1 LNHDA, CDR2 SQIVND (reference sequence). The germline V and J ends were trimmed by 2 bases and 4 bases, with 14 bases remaining between them. This CDR3 contains 15 residues. The CDR3 spells CASSIRPVGGTEAFF. CDR3 sequence (DNA): TGTGCCAGTAGTATACGGCCCGTGGGGGGCACTGAAGCTTTCTTT.

This chain connects TRBV5-1 to TRBJ1-3; D is unresolved. With 4 bases removed from V and 0 bases from J, the gap between germline ends came to 8 bases. Germline CDR1 and CDR2: SGHRS and YFSETQ. The CDR3 spans 14 residues. CDR3 nucleotide sequence: TGCGCCAGCAGCCCTTTGGACTCTGGAAACACCATATATTTT. Amino acids: CASSPLDSGNTIYF.

This clone is a singleton in its sample. V gene TRBV11-2 combines with J gene TRBJ2-1, with a tentative D call TRBD2 (6 bases). This CDR3 contains 14 residues. CDR1 is SGHAT, CDR2 FQNNGV, per germline. The germline V and J ends were trimmed by 5 bases and 0 bases, with 8 bases remaining between them. The CDR3 nucleotides read TGTGCCAGCAGCCGGGACTCCTCCTACAATGAGCAGTTCTTC. Encoded protein: CASSRDSSYNEQFF.

This clone has a single count. CDR3 residues: CASSLGGYQPQHF. The DNA for the CDR3 is TGTGCCAGTAGTCTTGGGGGGTATCAGCCCCAGCATTTT. The chain recombines TRBV19 with TRBJ1-5, with D tentatively TRBD1 (5 bases). The CDR3 length is 13 residues. Trimming took 5 bases from V and 5 from J, leaving 10 bases between them. Germline CDR1 is LNHDA and CDR2 is SQIVND (reference sequence).

This sequence joins TRBV7-8 and TRBJ2-3, with D perhaps matching TRBD2 (7 bases). The CDR3 contains 16 residues. The V end lost 5 bases, the J end lost 9 bases, and 24 bases lay between the germline ends. The germline CDR1 and CDR2 sequences are SGHVS and FQNEAQ. CDR3 in amino acids: CASSPYTGGSSQTQYF. In DNA form, the CDR3 reads TGTGCCAGCAGCCCCTATACGGGGGGCTCCAGTCAAACGCAGTATTTT.

The chain links TRBV25-1 to TRBJ2-7, with 9 positions matching TRBD2. The CDR3 has 16 amino acids. The germline V gene encodes CDR1 MGHDK and CDR2 SYGVNS. With V trimmed by 1 base and J by 2 bases, 6 bases remained unmatched. The CDR3 DNA follows: TGTGCCAGCAGTGAATTAGCGGGAGTATCGGCCTACGAGCAGTACTTC. Residues: CASSELAGVSAYEQYF.

This sequence joins TRBV29-1 and TRBJ1-2, with TRBD1 as a possible D gene (5 bases). CDR3 length: 12 residues. Per germline, CDR1 SQVTM and CDR2 ANQGSEA. The V end was cut by 7 bases, the J end by 0 bases, with 9 bases between. The CDR3 loop is CSAGTANYGYTF. The DNA for the CDR3 is TGCAGCGCCGGGACGGCTAACTATGGCTACACCTTC.

The CDR3 reads CASSRDRVYEQYF. As DNA, the CDR3 is TGCGCCAGCAGCCGGGACAGGGTCTACGAGCAGTACTTC. The genes are TRBV5-1 and TRBJ2-7; 9 bases align to TRBD1. The ends lost 4 bases at V and 3 bases at J; junction bases unmatched: 2. The CDR3 contains 13 residues. The germline gives CDR1 SGHRS, CDR2 YFSETQ. Full variable domain (missing parts from reference TRBV5-1 and TRBJ2-7): KAGVTQTPRYLIKTRGQQVTLSCSPISGHRSVSWYQQTPGQGLQFLFEYFSETQRNKGNFPGRFSGRQFSNSRSEMNVSTLELGDSALYLCASSRDRVYEQYFGPGTRLTVT.

The V call is TRBV20-1, the J call TRBJ2-3, with TRBD2 matching 7 bases. The CDR3 extends over 11 amino acids. Germline lookup yields CDR1 DFQATT and CDR2 SNEGSKA (reference sequence). The CDR3 DNA sequence: TGCGGGGGGGGTCGCACAGATACGCAGTATTTT. Amino acid sequence: CGGGRTDTQYF.